What follows describes a single TCR delta chain. Sequence at one end of the junction differs from germline and may be a read error. Within the sample, other DNA sequences also encode this same CDR3. TCRdb re-called the reads with CATT. The table lists around 4,900 delta-chain clones, approximately 17% of them singletons, with over 5% in the top ten. The sample comes from a study of gamma-delta chains in newborns, infants, children. Overall study context: Polyclonal expansion of innate γδ T cells after birth follows microbial exposure.

Germline V CDR1 and CDR2: GEAIGNYY, EKD. The CDR3 is made up of 18 amino acids. The chain employs TRDV2 and TRDJ1; 13 bases match TRDD3. Material: blood. The sequence derives from a child who was a newborn, infant or young child, either healthy, febrile or measles-vaccinated (not recorded which). CDR3 in DNA: TGTGCCTGTGACACCCTCGAACTGGGGGATACGCGGGGCGATAAGCTCATCTTT. As protein: CACDTLELGDTRGDKLIF.